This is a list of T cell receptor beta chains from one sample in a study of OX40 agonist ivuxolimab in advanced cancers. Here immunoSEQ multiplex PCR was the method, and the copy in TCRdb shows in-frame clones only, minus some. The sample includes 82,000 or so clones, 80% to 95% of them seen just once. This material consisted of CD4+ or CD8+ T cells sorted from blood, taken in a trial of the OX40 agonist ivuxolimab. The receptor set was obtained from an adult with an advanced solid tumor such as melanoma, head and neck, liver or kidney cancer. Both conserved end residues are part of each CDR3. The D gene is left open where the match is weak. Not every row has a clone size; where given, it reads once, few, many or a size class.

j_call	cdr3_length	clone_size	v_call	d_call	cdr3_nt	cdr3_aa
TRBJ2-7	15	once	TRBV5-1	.	TGCGCCAGCAGCTTGGGTTGGGCCCAATCCCTCGAGCAGTACTTC	CASSLGWAQSLEQYF
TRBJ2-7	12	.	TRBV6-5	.	TGTGCCAGCAGTTCGACCGCGACAGGACAGTACTTC	CASSSTATGQYF
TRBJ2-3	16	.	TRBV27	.	TGTGCCAGCAGTTTAGGGCTAGCCGGGGGCACAGATACGCAGTATTTT	CASSLGLAGGTDTQYF
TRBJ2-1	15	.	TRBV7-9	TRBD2	TGTGCCAGCAGCTCTAGCGGGAGGCCGGACAATGAGCAGTTCTTC	CASSSSGRPDNEQFF
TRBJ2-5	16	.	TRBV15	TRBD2	TGTGCCACCAGCAGAGAACTAGCGGGAGTAGGAGAGACCCAGTACTTC	CATSRELAGVGETQYF
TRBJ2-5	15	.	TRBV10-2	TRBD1	TGCGCCAGCAGTAAGGGACAGGGTTCCGGAGAGACCCAGTACTTC	CASSKGQGSGETQYF
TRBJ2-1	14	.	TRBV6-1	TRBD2	TGTGCCAGCCAGCCTAGCGGGAGGGCCGGTGAGCAGTTCTTC	CASQPSGRAGEQFF
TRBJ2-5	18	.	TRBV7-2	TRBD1	TGTGCCAGCAGCCAGCGTCAGGCCGGGACAGGGGGCACGGAGACCCAGTACTTC	CASSQRQAGTGGTETQYF
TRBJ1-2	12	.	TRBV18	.	TGTGCCAGCTCGGACGGCCAGCACGGCTACACCTTC	CASSDGQHGYTF
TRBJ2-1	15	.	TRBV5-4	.	TGTGCCAGCAGCTTGGGGCAGGGGGGATACAATGAGCAGTTCTTC	CASSLGQGGYNEQFF
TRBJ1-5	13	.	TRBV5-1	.	TGCGCCAGCAGGGTAGGGTTGGATCAGCCCCAGCATTTT	CASRVGLDQPQHF
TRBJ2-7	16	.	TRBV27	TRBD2	TGTGCCAGCAGGCCCGTTCCGGGAGGGGGAAACTACGAGCAGTACTTC	CASRPVPGGGNYEQYF
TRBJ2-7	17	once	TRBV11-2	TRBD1	TGTGCCAGCAGCTTAGACTCCGACAGGGTGGCCTCTTCCGAGCAGTACTTC	CASSLDSDRVASSEQYF
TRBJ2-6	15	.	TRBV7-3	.	TGTGCCAGCAGCTTAGGCCAGCCTGGGGCCAACGTCCTGACTTTC	CASSLGQPGANVLTF
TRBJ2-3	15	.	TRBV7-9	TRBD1	TGTGCCAGCAGCCAAACAGGGGTTGCGACAGATACGCAGTATTTT	CASSQTGVATDTQYF
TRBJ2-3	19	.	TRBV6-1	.	TGTGCCAGCAGTGAAGGGCCGAGGCTGGCCCGATCTAGCAGGGATACGCAGTATTTT	CASSEGPRLARSSRDTQYF
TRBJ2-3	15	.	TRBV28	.	TGTGCCAGCAGTTTATTTGCGACTAGCACAGATACGCAGTATTTT	CASSLFATSTDTQYF
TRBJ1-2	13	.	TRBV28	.	TGTGCCAGCAGTGTTGGGTTCGACTATGGCTACACCTTC	CASSVGFDYGYTF
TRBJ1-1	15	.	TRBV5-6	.	TGTGCCAGCAGCTTGGGAGTCCACAGGGACACTGAAGCTTTCTTT	CASSLGVHRDTEAFF
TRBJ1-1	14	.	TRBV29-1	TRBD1	TGCAGCGTCAGGGGGGGTGGCGGGAACACTGAAGCTTTCTTT	CSVRGGGGNTEAFF
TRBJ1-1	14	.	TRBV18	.	TGTGCCAGCTCACCTAAATCTGTAAACACTGAAGCTTTCTTT	CASSPKSVNTEAFF
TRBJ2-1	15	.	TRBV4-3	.	TGCGCCAGCAGCCAAGATTCAAGACTATTCAATGAGCAGTTCTTC	CASSQDSRLFNEQFF
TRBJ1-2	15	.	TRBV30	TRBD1	TGTGCCTGGAGTGCGGGACAGGGGTTTGGCTATGGCTACACCTTC	CAWSAGQGFGYGYTF
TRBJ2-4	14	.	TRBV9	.	TGTGCCAGCAGCGTAGCTACAGGGTCTTACATTCAGTACTTC	CASSVATGSYIQYF
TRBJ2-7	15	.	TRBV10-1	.	TGCGCCAGCAGTGCAGAACAGGGTTATATTAACGAGCAGTACTTC	CASSAEQGYINEQYF
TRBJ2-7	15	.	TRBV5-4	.	TGTGCCAGCAGCTTGGAAGGGAAAGGGGCCGGTGAGCAGTACTTC	CASSLEGKGAGEQYF
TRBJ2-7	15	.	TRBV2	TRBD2	TGTGCCAGCAGCGCTAGGGAGGGCAGTTTGGACGAGCAGTACTTC	CASSAREGSLDEQYF
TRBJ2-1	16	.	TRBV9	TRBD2	TGTGCCAGCAGCGTGGGACTAGCGGCGATAGGGAATGAGCAGTTCTTC	CASSVGLAAIGNEQFF
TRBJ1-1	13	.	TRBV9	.	TGTGCCAGCAGCGTAGCACCGAGCGGTGAAGCTTTCTTT	CASSVAPSGEAFF
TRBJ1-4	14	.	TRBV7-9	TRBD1	TGTGCCAGCAGCCAACAGGGGGCAGGTGAAAAACTGTTTTTT	CASSQQGAGEKLFF
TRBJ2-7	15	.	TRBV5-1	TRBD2	TGCGCCAGCAGCCGGGCGGGAGCAGGCAACTACGAGCAGTACTTC	CASSRAGAGNYEQYF
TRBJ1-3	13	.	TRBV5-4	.	TGTGCCAGCAGCCGATCCTCTGGAAACACCATATATTTT	CASSRSSGNTIYF
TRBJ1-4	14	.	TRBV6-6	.	TGTGCCAGCAGTGAGGACAGATATAATGAAAAACTGTTTTTT	CASSEDRYNEKLFF
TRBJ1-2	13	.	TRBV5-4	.	TGTGCCAGCAGCTTGGAGGGGGTTGATGGCTACACCTTC	CASSLEGVDGYTF
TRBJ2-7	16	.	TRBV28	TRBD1	TGTGCCAGCAGAGGGGACAGGGGGACAAACTCCTACGAGCAGTACTTC	CASRGDRGTNSYEQYF
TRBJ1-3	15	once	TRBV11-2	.	TGTGCCAGCAGCTTATTACAGGGCTCTGGAAACACCATATATTTT	CASSLLQGSGNTIYF
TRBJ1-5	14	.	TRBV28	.	TGTGCCAGCAGTTTATATGGGCCCGATCAGCCCCAGCATTTT	CASSLYGPDQPQHF
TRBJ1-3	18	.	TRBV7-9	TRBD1	TGTGCCAGCAGCTTAGGCCGACAGGGGATTTTCTCTGGAAACACCATATATTTT	CASSLGRQGIFSGNTIYF
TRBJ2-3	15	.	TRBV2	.	TGTGCCAGCAGTGAAGGCCCACTGGGCACAGATACGCAGTATTTT	CASSEGPLGTDTQYF
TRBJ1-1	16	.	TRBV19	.	TGTGCCAGTAGTATTCCCCGGGGGAACATGAACACTGAAGCTTTCTTT	CASSIPRGNMNTEAFF
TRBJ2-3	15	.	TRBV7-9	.	TGTGCCAGCAGCTTAGGATCGGCGCTTGGAGATACGCAGTATTTT	CASSLGSALGDTQYF
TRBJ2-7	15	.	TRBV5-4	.	TGTGCCAGCAGCTTGGCAAGGAGGAGCTCCTACGAGCAGTACTTC	CASSLARRSSYEQYF
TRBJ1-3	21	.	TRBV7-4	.	TGTGCCAGCAGTATACCCCTCGAGCCCCGGGATAAAAATCCCTCTGGAAACACCATATATTTT	CASSIPLEPRDKNPSGNTIYF
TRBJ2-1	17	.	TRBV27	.	TGTGCCAGCAGTTCGCTCAGACAGGGAGGGACCTACAATGAGCAGTTCTTC	CASSSLRQGGTYNEQFF
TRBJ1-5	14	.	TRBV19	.	TGTGCCAGTAGTATAGAAATGAGGGGTCAGCCCCAGCATTTT	CASSIEMRGQPQHF
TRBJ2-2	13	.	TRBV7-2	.	TGTGCCAGCAGCTCCGCCTCCGCCGGGGAGCTGTTTTTT	CASSSASAGELFF
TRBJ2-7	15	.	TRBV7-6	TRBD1	TGTGCCAGCAGCTTAGGCGGGACAGGGTCCTACGAGCAGTACTTC	CASSLGGTGSYEQYF
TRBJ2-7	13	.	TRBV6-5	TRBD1	TGTGCCAGCAGCCTCGACAGGGGTTACGAGCAGTACTTC	CASSLDRGYEQYF
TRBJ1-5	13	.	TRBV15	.	TGTGCCACCAGCAGCGGTCAGGGACAGCCCCAGCATTTT	CATSSGQGQPQHF
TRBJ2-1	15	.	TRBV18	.	TGTGCCAGCTCACTCTACGGGACCGCATACAATGAGCAGTTCTTC	CASSLYGTAYNEQFF
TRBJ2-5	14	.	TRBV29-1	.	TGCAGCGTTGATGGTTTGGCGGGGAGGGAGACCCAGTACTTC	CSVDGLAGRETQYF
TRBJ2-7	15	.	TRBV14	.	TGTGCCAGCAGCCAAGAGTATAGCGGCTCCTACGAGCAGTACTTC	CASSQEYSGSYEQYF
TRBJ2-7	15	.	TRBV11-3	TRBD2	TGTGCCAGCAGCTTTAGCGGCGGGAGGGGAGACGAGCAGTACTTC	CASSFSGGRGDEQYF
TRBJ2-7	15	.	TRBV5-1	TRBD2	TGCGCCAGCAGCCCCCAGGGCGGGAGGGCGGAAGAGCAGTACTTC	CASSPQGGRAEEQYF
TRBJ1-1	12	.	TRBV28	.	TGTGCCAGCGTAAAGATGAACACTGAAGCTTTCTTT	CASVKMNTEAFF
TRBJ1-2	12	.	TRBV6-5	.	TGTGCCAGCAGCAGAGCGAACTATGGCTACACCTTC	CASSRANYGYTF
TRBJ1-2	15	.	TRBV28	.	TGTGCCAGCAGTCCGGCTAGCGGGGCTAACTATGGCTACACCTTC	CASSPASGANYGYTF
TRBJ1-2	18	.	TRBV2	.	TGTGCCAGCAGTGAAGCGCTTCAGGGTAATTATGGTAGCGATGGCTACACCTTC	CASSEALQGNYGSDGYTF
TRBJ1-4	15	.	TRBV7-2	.	TGTGCCAGCAGCCCCCGCTCCGGGGCTAATGAAAAACTGTTTTTT	CASSPRSGANEKLFF